This T cell receptor (beta chain) was sequenced in a study of T-cell reconstitution after alpha-beta-depleted transplantation in children. Study findings and constraints: Several hundred graft clones that had expanded were reportedly the source of alpha-beta T cells about two months after transplant. When one year had passed after transplant, most T-cell counts and diversity came from newly produced T cells.

The CDR3 contains 14 residues. This sample's TCRbeta library carried unique molecular identifier barcodes. TCRdb reprocessed the PCR reads via MiXCR and lists one record per CDR3 protein. In the table there are 500,000 to 750,000 distinct CDR3 sequences, about an eighth of which are singletons. The table lists this clonotype with a few counts. Its antigen is not known. This TCR derives from a male patient aged 5 to 17 who had a stem cell transplant for acute myeloid leukemia, so the T cells may come from the graft donor. The chain couples TRBV12-1 to TRBJ2-7; TRBD1 was called by the table and not checked on the DNA. TRBV12-1 is a documented pseudogene. Specimen: PBMCs, mostly from graft donor cells, collected 360 days after TCRalphabeta/CD19-depleted stem cell transplant. The CDR3 bases are TGTGCCAGCAGCACCCGACAGGGGTCGTGCGAGCAGTACTTC. Amino acid sequence: CASSTRQGSCEQYF.